This entry describes one T cell receptor (beta chain). No antigen is known for it. A modified ARM-PCR protocol with three rounds of nested PCR amplified TCRbeta. TCRdb re-analysed the multiplex PCR reads in MiXCR, keeping a single row per CDR3 protein. Of tens of thousands of distinct CDR3 sequences listed, approximately 65% are singletons. This entry comes from a study of tumor and adjacent non-tumor tissue in lung cancer. The template was RNA from unsorted bulk tissue. General study findings and limits: Top 100 clones took a larger repertoire share in normal lung.

The CDR3 spans 17 residues. Trimming shortened V by 7 bases and J by 2 bases, and 24 bases separated the two germline ends. This clonotype was obtained from a man aged 55 to 70 with non-small cell lung cancer. The V and J genes are TRBV23-1 and TRBJ2-7; the D gene is possibly TRBD2 (6 bases). TRBV23-1 carries the ORF label, with uncertain function. The specimen was lung tumor tissue. In DNA form, the CDR3 reads TGCGCCAGCACTCATAGGGTAGGAGGGCGAAAAGCCTACGAGCAGTACTTC. Translating gives CASTHRVGGRKAYEQYF.